What follows are 14 T cell receptor beta chains derived from one specimen sequenced in a study of cytomegalovirus exposure and HLA in healthy donors. PCR primers comprised 60 Vbeta and 13 Jbeta primers. The repertoire was sequenced with immunoSEQ multiplex PCR; TCRdb's copy has only in-frame clones and lacks some. There are around 150,000 clones in the sample; approximately 83% occur only once, and about a tenth lies in the top ten. Source material: PBMCs. The source of these receptors is a man aged 18 to 35 in good health and CMV-seropositive.

This sequence joins TRBV10-1 and TRBJ1-3; D not resolved. CDR1 is WNHNN and CDR2 is SYGVQD in the germline V gene (reference sequence). With 4 bases removed from V and 2 bases from J, the gap between germline ends came to 6 bases. CDR3 length equals 13 residues. The CDR3 protein is CASSVGAGNTIYF. The CDR3 DNA is TGCGCCAGCAGTGTCGGAGCTGGAAACACCATATATTTT.

The chain carries TRBV6-1 and TRBJ1-2, with D hard to call. Germline lookup yields CDR1 MNHNS and CDR2 SASEGT. The CDR3 extends over 13 amino acids. Trimming pared 8 bases from V and 2 bases from J, leaving 12 bases between. CDR3 sequence: CASQRGSNYGYTF. For the CDR3, the DNA is TGTGCCAGCCAAAGAGGTTCCAACTATGGCTACACCTTC.

A single count supports this clone. The chain joins TRBV7-2 to TRBJ2-1, with 13 nucleotides matching TRBD2. The CDR3 spans 17 residues. The germline V gene encodes CDR1 SGHTA and CDR2 FQGNSA. J was trimmed by 4 bases and V by 5 bases; bases with no gene match: 8. CDR3 protein: CASSKGTSGVQYNEQFF. In DNA form, the CDR3 reads TGTGCCAGCAGCAAGGGGACTAGCGGGGTTCAATACAATGAGCAGTTCTTC.

CDR3 residues: CASSQAKGYGTEAFF. Here the CDR3 DNA reads TGTGCCAGCAGCCAAGCCAAGGGGTACGGCACTGAAGCTTTCTTT. J is TRBJ1-1 and V is TRBV14; a possible D gene is TRBD1 (5 bases). The CDR3 length is 15 residues. Germline CDR1 is SGHDN and CDR2 is FVKESK. Trimming stripped 1 base from V and 4 bases from J, with 13 bases between. The variable domain in full, completed from reference TRBV14 and TRBJ1-1, reads EAGVTQFPSHSVIEKGQTVTLRCDPISGHDNLYWYRRVMGKEIKFLLHFVKESKQDESGMPNNRFLAERTGGTYSTLKVQPAELEDSGVYFCASSQAKGYGTEAFFGQGTRLTVV.

The V call is TRBV10-1, the J call TRBJ1-1; 8 nucleotides agree with TRBD1. J was trimmed by 7 bases and V by 7 bases; bases with no gene match: 17. Germline V gene sequence: CDR1 WNHNN, CDR2 SYGVQD (reference sequence). This CDR3 spans 16 amino acids. The chain's CDR3 is CASIGSPGQVAHEAFF. The CDR3 bases are TGCGCCAGCATAGGATCCCCGGGACAGGTCGCCCATGAAGCTTTCTTT.

The rearrangement joins TRBV27 to TRBJ1-2; TRBD1 agrees at 7 bases. J was trimmed by 4 bases and V by 6 bases; bases with no gene match: 5. The length of the CDR3 is 13 residues. The V gene's germline CDR1 is MNHEY and CDR2 SMNVEV (reference sequence). CDR3 residues: CASSSGGTYGYTF. The CDR3 bases are TGTGCCAGCAGCTCAGGGGGGACCTATGGCTACACCTTC.

The gene calls are TRBV27 and TRBJ2-5, with a possible D match to TRBD1 (6 bases). Near its end, the DNA agrees better with TRBJ2-7, so the J call may be wrong. This CDR3 region has 16 residues. Germline-derived CDR1 and CDR2 are MNHEY and SMNVEV (reference sequence). Here the CDR3 reads CASSATGSEGSYEQYF. In nucleotides, the CDR3 is TGTGCCAGCAGTGCCACAGGGTCTGAAGGCTCCTACGAGCAGTACTTC.

This clone was observed a single time. The gene calls are TRBV6-1 and TRBJ2-7, with 9 positions matching TRBD1. The germline V gene has CDR1 MNHNS and CDR2 SASEGT. The V segment lost 9 bases and the J segment 3 bases; nucleotides outside the gene matches: 12. The CDR3 runs to 15 residues. The CDR3 DNA reads TGTGCCAGTTTCCGTAGAGAGACAGGGGGCTACGAGCAGTACTTC. Protein product: CASFRRETGGYEQYF.

This chain joins TRBV7-6 and TRBJ1-1, with a weak D call TRBD1 (6 bases). Germline CDR1 SGHVS, CDR2 FNYEAQ. The CDR3 extends over 16 amino acids. The ends were cut back, 1 base at V and 1 base at J, with 13 bases in the middle. CDR3 in DNA: TGTGCCAGCAGCTTAGTTTCGGGCAGGGGGAACACTGAAGCTTTCTTT. Translated, it gives CASSLVSGRGNTEAFF.

The genes are TRBV29-1 and TRBJ1-1, with 7 bases identical to TRBD1. The trim removed 5 bases at V and 5 bases at J, leaving 17 bases unmatched. Per the germline V gene, CDR1 is SQVTM and CDR2 is ANQGSEA. This CDR3 is built from 16 residues. For the CDR3, the DNA is TGCAGCGTTTTAACAGGGGCTCACGGGGGAGAAACTGAAGCTTTCTTT. Its protein is CSVLTGAHGGETEAFF.

This clone was found once. This rearrangement joins TRBV9 to TRBJ2-7, with 9 nucleotides matching TRBD1. J gave up 4 bases and V 4 bases, and 9 bases lay outside the gene matches. Germline loops: CDR1 SGDLS, CDR2 YYNGEE. The length of the CDR3 is 15 residues. CDR3 coding DNA: TGTGCCAGCAGCCCGACAGGGGGTTCTTGGTACGAGCAGTACTTC. This translates into CASSPTGGSWYEQYF.

V gene TRBV9 combines with J gene TRBJ1-2; TRBD1 is a possible D gene (6 bases). The CDR3 contains 15 residues. CDR1 and CDR2 (germline): SGDLS, YYNGEE. The V end was cut by 4 bases, the J end by 3 bases, with 16 bases between. The DNA of the CDR3 is TGTGCCAGCAGCCCCGACAGGTACCCTTACTATGGCTACACCTTC. Its translation is CASSPDRYPYYGYTF.

The sample holds a few counts of this clone. CDR3 sequence reads: CASSLVRDTNTEAFF. CDR3 coding DNA: TGTGCCAGCAGCTTGGTAAGGGACACGAACACTGAAGCTTTCTTT. The chain combines TRBV5-6 with TRBJ1-1; a weak D match, TRBD1 (6 bases). The V end was cut by 0 bases, the J end by 1 base, with 10 bases between. The CDR3 loop spans 15 amino acids. Germline CDR1 SGHDT, CDR2 YYEEEE.

The chain carries TRBV4-1 and TRBJ1-2, with D hard to call. V was pared by 0 bases and J by 0 bases, with 8 bases between. The CDR3 runs 15 residues. The germline V gene encodes CDR1 MGHRA and CDR2 YSYEKL. The CDR3 DNA reads as TGCGCCAGCAGCCAAGAAGCGGGCACTAACTATGGCTACACCTTC. Its translation: CASSQEAGTNYGYTF.